This section outlines one T cell receptor (beta chain) sequence together with its context. Only in-frame clones appear in the TCRdb table, and some are missing; sequencing was by immunoSEQ multiplex PCR. In the table there are approximately 110,000 clones, about three quarters of which are singletons. Germline V gives CDR1 KGHSH, CDR2 LQKENI. The CDR3 consists of 14 residues. V lost 2 bases to trimming and J lost 3 bases; unmatched junction nucleotides: 1. The record originates from a study of blood T cell repertoires in COVID-19. Study-wide background: From the United States, Italy and Spain came samples of acute and convalescent COVID-19. Sources were T cells, B-cell-depleted T cells, or PBMCs; the material itself was cDNA or gDNA.

The material sequenced was peripheral blood. The chain has TRBV18 and TRBJ2-5, with 9 nucleotides matching TRBD1. The receptor comes from a human donor with acute or convalescent COVID-19. The donor label of this sample is uncertain. CDR3 region: CASSPRQGEETQYF. The CDR3 nucleotides are TGTGCCAGCTCACCAAGACAGGGGGAAGAGACCCAGTACTTC.